Listed below are T cell receptor beta chains from one sample, sequenced in a study of OX40 agonist ivuxolimab in advanced cancers. Generated by immunoSEQ multiplex PCR, the TCRdb table keeps only in-frame clones and is missing some. Altogether roughly 17,000 clones are present, approximately 83% being singletons, with the ten largest covering roughly 29%. This sample comprised CD4+ or CD8+ T cells sorted from blood, obtained in a trial of the OX40 agonist ivuxolimab. The source is an adult with an advanced solid tumor such as melanoma, head and neck, liver or kidney cancer. The CDR3 runs from the conserved cysteine through the conserved F or W. The order of the fields is CDR3 length, D gene, clone size, V gene, J gene, CDR3 protein, CDR3 DNA. D genes are given only for firm matches. For some rows the clone size is stated as once, few or many, or as a class when expanded; others skip it.

cdr3_length: 14
d_call: NA
clone_size: NA
v_call: TRBV6-5
j_call: TRBJ1-1
cdr3_aa: CASSYSWGNTEAFF
cdr3_nt: TGTGCCAGCAGTTACTCCTGGGGGAACACTGAAGCTTTCTTT

cdr3_length: 14
d_call: NA
clone_size: NA
v_call: TRBV5-1
j_call: TRBJ2-5
cdr3_aa: CASSFGTPRETQYF
cdr3_nt: TGCGCCAGCAGCTTCGGCACACCAAGAGAAACCCAGTACTTC

cdr3_length: 15
d_call: NA
clone_size: once
v_call: TRBV30
j_call: TRBJ2-6
cdr3_aa: CAWSVTPSGANVLTF
cdr3_nt: TGTGCCTGGAGTGTAACACCCTCTGGGGCCAACGTCCTGACTTTC

cdr3_length: 12
d_call: NA
clone_size: NA
v_call: TRBV27
j_call: TRBJ2-2
cdr3_aa: CASSFGGGELFF
cdr3_nt: TGTGCCAGCAGTTTCGGAGGCGGGGAGCTGTTTTTT

cdr3_length: 16
d_call: TRBD2
clone_size: once
v_call: TRBV6-1
j_call: TRBJ2-1
cdr3_aa: CASSARGTSGSDEQFF
cdr3_nt: TGTGCCAGCAGTGCAAGGGGGACTAGCGGGAGTGATGAGCAGTTCTTC

cdr3_length: 20
d_call: TRBD2
clone_size: NA
v_call: TRBV4-2
j_call: TRBJ2-2
cdr3_aa: CASSQILRGAGGPVTGELFF
cdr3_nt: TGTGCCAGCAGCCAAATACTACGCGGAGCGGGAGGGCCGGTCACCGGGGAGCTGTTTTTT

cdr3_length: 16
d_call: TRBD2
clone_size: NA
v_call: TRBV27
j_call: TRBJ2-1
cdr3_aa: CASSLGTSLSYNEQFF
cdr3_nt: TGTGCCAGCAGTTTAGGGACTAGCCTCTCCTACAATGAGCAGTTCTTC

cdr3_length: 13
d_call: TRBD1
clone_size: few
v_call: TRBV11-3
j_call: TRBJ2-5
cdr3_aa: CASSYDRGQTQYF
cdr3_nt: TGTGCCAGCAGCTACGACAGGGGACAGACCCAGTACTTC

cdr3_length: 13
d_call: TRBD2
clone_size: NA
v_call: TRBV4-1
j_call: TRBJ2-1
cdr3_aa: CASSQVGLAEQFF
cdr3_nt: TGCGCCAGCAGCCAAGTGGGACTAGCGGAGCAGTTCTTC

cdr3_length: 15
d_call: NA
clone_size: NA
v_call: TRBV28
j_call: TRBJ2-7
cdr3_aa: CASSFQTGLIDEQYF
cdr3_nt: TGTGCCAGCAGTTTCCAAACAGGGCTGATCGACGAGCAGTACTTC

cdr3_length: 17
d_call: TRBD1
clone_size: NA
v_call: TRBV4-2
j_call: TRBJ2-1
cdr3_aa: CASSQVPGQGPYNEQFF
cdr3_nt: TGTGCCAGCAGCCAAGTTCCAGGACAGGGGCCGTACAATGAGCAGTTCTTC

cdr3_length: 13
d_call: TRBD1
clone_size: medium-sized
v_call: TRBV29-1
j_call: TRBJ2-1
cdr3_aa: CSVGWTGYNEQFF
cdr3_nt: TGCAGCGTGGGATGGACAGGGTACAATGAGCAGTTCTTC

cdr3_length: 14
d_call: TRBD2
clone_size: NA
v_call: TRBV11-2
j_call: TRBJ2-1
cdr3_aa: CASSALGTNNEQFF
cdr3_nt: TGTGCCAGCAGCGCCCTCGGGACTAACAATGAGCAGTTCTTC

cdr3_length: 12
d_call: NA
clone_size: NA
v_call: TRBV7-9
j_call: TRBJ2-7
cdr3_aa: CASSSEKYEQYF
cdr3_nt: TGTGCCAGCAGCTCAGAGAAGTACGAGCAGTACTTC

cdr3_length: 13
d_call: NA
clone_size: NA
v_call: TRBV19
j_call: TRBJ2-7
cdr3_aa: CASSIGGSTEQYF
cdr3_nt: TGTGCCAGTAGTATAGGAGGGTCAACCGAGCAGTACTTC

cdr3_length: 11
d_call: NA
clone_size: few
v_call: TRBV28
j_call: TRBJ1-5
cdr3_aa: CASRQDQPQHF
cdr3_nt: TGTGCCAGCAGGCAGGATCAGCCCCAGCATTTT

cdr3_length: 19
d_call: TRBD2
clone_size: NA
v_call: TRBV2
j_call: TRBJ2-1
cdr3_aa: CASSEAVGGGSGSYNEQFF
cdr3_nt: TGTGCCAGCAGTGAAGCTGTTGGGGGTGGTAGCGGGAGTTACAATGAGCAGTTCTTC

cdr3_length: 15
d_call: TRBD1
clone_size: NA
v_call: TRBV28
j_call: TRBJ1-1
cdr3_aa: CASSPQSRGLTEAFF
cdr3_nt: TGTGCCAGCAGTCCGCAGAGTAGGGGGCTCACTGAAGCTTTCTTT

cdr3_length: 16
d_call: NA
clone_size: medium-sized
v_call: TRBV5-1
j_call: TRBJ1-1
cdr3_aa: CASSVGAIEVNTEAFF
cdr3_nt: TGCGCCAGCAGCGTTGGAGCGATCGAGGTGAACACTGAAGCTTTCTTT

cdr3_length: 15
d_call: NA
clone_size: NA
v_call: TRBV10-1
j_call: TRBJ2-3
cdr3_aa: CASSESSRGTDTQYF
cdr3_nt: TGCGCCAGCAGTGAGTCGTCCCGGGGAACAGATACGCAGTATTTT

cdr3_length: 11
d_call: NA
clone_size: NA
v_call: TRBV6-1
j_call: TRBJ2-7
cdr3_aa: CASRTTGEQYF
cdr3_nt: TGTGCCAGCAGAACTACAGGAGAGCAGTACTTC

cdr3_length: 15
d_call: NA
clone_size: medium-sized
v_call: TRBV2
j_call: TRBJ1-2
cdr3_aa: CASSEALLSNYGYTF
cdr3_nt: TGTGCCAGCAGTGAAGCGCTTCTGTCTAACTATGGCTACACCTTC

cdr3_length: 14
d_call: TRBD1
clone_size: medium-sized
v_call: TRBV6-6
j_call: TRBJ2-3
cdr3_aa: CASSYRDRGDTQYF
cdr3_nt: TGTGCCAGCAGTTACCGGGACAGGGGGGATACGCAGTATTTT

cdr3_length: 16
d_call: TRBD2
clone_size: NA
v_call: TRBV4-1
j_call: TRBJ2-1
cdr3_aa: CASSQDSLAGVNEQFF
cdr3_nt: TGCGCCAGCAGCCAAGACAGTCTAGCGGGAGTGAATGAGCAGTTCTTC

cdr3_length: 13
d_call: NA
clone_size: medium-sized
v_call: TRBV27
j_call: TRBJ2-1
cdr3_aa: CASSRPNYNEQFF
cdr3_nt: TGTGCCAGCAGCCGGCCTAACTACAATGAGCAGTTCTTC

cdr3_length: 15
d_call: NA
clone_size: NA
v_call: TRBV28
j_call: TRBJ1-5
cdr3_aa: CASSEIGGGNQPQHF
cdr3_nt: TGTGCCAGCAGCGAGATCGGGGGGGGCAATCAGCCCCAGCATTTT

cdr3_length: 15
d_call: TRBD1
clone_size: NA
v_call: TRBV2
j_call: TRBJ1-4
cdr3_aa: CASSEGQGAAEKLFF
cdr3_nt: TGTGCCAGCAGTGAGGGGCAGGGGGCTGCTGAAAAACTGTTTTTT

cdr3_length: 14
d_call: NA
clone_size: NA
v_call: TRBV19
j_call: TRBJ1-1
cdr3_aa: CASSVGDWNTEAFF
cdr3_nt: TGTGCCAGTAGTGTCGGGGATTGGAACACTGAAGCTTTCTTT